This T cell receptor (beta chain) originates from a study of T cells in Graves' hyperthyroidism and ophthalmopathy (dated by TCRdb to between 2018 and 2021). Study-wide context: Peripheral blood was sampled at the time of initial diagnosis, prior to any treatment. TCR V-J signatures able to tell the groups apart were searched for in a discovery cohort of 100 patients, of whom 40 to 45 had Graves' ophthalmopathy and about 55 had stable Graves' hyperthyroidism. Prospective prediction of ophthalmopathy was tested in an independent validation cohort of fewer than 20 hyperthyroidism patients and 17 patients who later progressed to ophthalmopathy. The approximately 100 discovery patients were divided at random into training and test sets in a 7:3 ratio. In six Graves' hyperthyroidism patients, the study also compared T-cell repertoires from thyroid tissue with T-cell repertoires from blood. After blood sampling, hyperthyroidism patients were treated with methimazole at a starting dose of 30 mg daily, and ophthalmopathy patients were treated with high-dose intravenous methylprednisolone. According to the paper, TCR Vbeta CDR3 sequencing was carried out on approximately 140 peripheral blood samples, which came from over 40 ophthalmopathy, fewer than 80 hyperthyroidism and some 17 progressor patients. Here is what the overall study found, with its caveats: Blood samples also contained most of the expanded thyroid clonotypes (frequency above 0.001), which suggests that blood repertoires may reflect thyroid immune responses. Sample size was not statistically predetermined, and investigators were not blinded to group allocation. In validation, the model predicted progression to ophthalmopathy with over 65% sensitivity and 72% to 85% specificity, a median of around 6.6 months before onset. A model built on a 13 V-J signature distinguished ophthalmopathy from stable hyperthyroidism, reaching approximately 89% sensitivity and 81.08% specificity in cross-validation and 80%/75% in testing.

As regards this clonotype: Its cognate antigen has yet to be identified. No base qualities exist here, and no much larger clone lies one base off it.

Amplification of TCR beta CDR3 regions was carried out from RNA transcripts. For the first round of RT-PCR on the TCR CDR3, the HTBI primer set was used together with the Qiagen OneStep RT-PCR kit. Libraries were constructed in a second round of multiplex PCR, after which size selection and purification were carried out. Sequencing of the libraries was done on an Illumina HiSeq2000 using paired-end 100 bp reads. The published analysis was carried out like this. Raw data were processed with SOAPnuke, discarding reads with adapters, uncalled bases, mean Phred below 15, or no exact constant-primer or identifier match. High-quality paired reads were merged with COPE v1.2.5, and unique nucleotide sequences were defined as clonotypes. MiTCR v1.1 was used to align the clonotypes against IMGT TRBV, TRBD and TRBJ reference segments. The analysis included only V-J combinations with a frequency above 0.0001, which together covered more than 99% of the repertoires. A TCS score was defined as the ratio of F50 (clonal expansion) to E x V (chaos), with BLOSUM62-based TCRdist applied between CDR3 peptides within each V-J. Welch's t-statistics and random forest reduced fewer than 600 V-J features to fewer than 15, which were used in a naive Bayes classifier (R e1071). In TCRdb, the public reads were trimmed at Q25 with fastp and aligned with MiXCR, with productive beta chains retained. Rows are unified per CDR3 protein, each entry keeping the most common DNA and genes. TCRdb, not the authors, supplied the V and J calls. In this sample the table shows some 600,000 distinct CDR3 sequences, approximately 15% of which occur a single time. Roughly 6.2% of the sample is held by the ten biggest clonotypes.

Sequences GTSNPN (CDR1) and SVGIG (CDR2) are obtained from the germline V gene (reference sequence). Deletion took 3 bases off V and 0 bases off J, with a span of 13 bases between the germline ends. From the cysteine through the phenylalanine, the CDR3 covers 15 amino acids. CDR3 DNA only is kept here, 45 bases in frame from base 1. Hyperthyroidism patients were aged 18 to 65 years and newly diagnosed, with disease duration of less than 2 months. The study excluded patients with uncontrolled infections, other autoimmune diseases, pregnancy or lactation. Clinical symptoms, serum thyroxine and TRAb, thyroid ultrasound, and orbital computed tomography formed the basis for the diagnoses. For progressor patients, blood was drawn at the first diagnosis of hyperthyroidism, before any ophthalmopathy symptoms had appeared. Ficoll-Paque density gradient centrifugation was used to isolate PBMCs from about 9 ml of fresh peripheral blood. Progressor patients were defined as those initially diagnosed with Graves' hyperthyroidism in whom ophthalmopathy developed during follow-up. Total RNA was extracted using Trizol reagent, and RNA quality was assessed on an Agilent 2100 Bioanalyzer.

The TCR sequence derives from a woman younger than 45 with Graves' hyperthyroidism that later progressed to Graves' ophthalmopathy. The sequenced material came from blood. The rearrangement joined TRBV30 to TRBJ2-3, and possibly TRBD1, on 6 matching bases. The CDR3 here reads CAWRGHGASTDTQYF. The sequenced DNA: TGTGCCTGGAGGGGACACGGGGCCAGCACAGATACGCAGTATTTT.